Following are 32 T cell receptor beta chains from one sample sequenced in a study of cytomegalovirus exposure and HLA in healthy donors. Primers included in the PCR were 60 Vbeta and 13 Jbeta primers. The repertoire was sequenced with immunoSEQ multiplex PCR; TCRdb's copy has only in-frame clones and lacks some. The sample has tens of thousands of clones; around 82% are singletons. Sequencing was carried out using PBMCs. The receptors come from a female donor in good health and CMV-seronegative.

Points on this clone: At one end the junction does not follow the germline gene, possibly because of a read error. The chain links TRBV6-1 to TRBJ2-3, with D perhaps TRBD1 (6 bases). This CDR3 has 15 residues. Germline-derived CDR1 and CDR2 are MNHNS and SASEGT. CDR3 residues: CASSKARGPTDTQYF. The CDR3 DNA sequence: TGTGCCAGCAGTAAAGCCAGGGGTCCCACAGATACGCAGTATTTT.

The chain combines TRBV25-1 with TRBJ2-3, with TRBD2 matching over 15 bases. The junction had 12 bases not matched to a gene; V was cut back by 6 bases and J by 5 bases. Germline loops: CDR1 MGHDK, CDR2 SYGVNS. The CDR3 has 18 amino acids. CDR3 loop: CASSGIGLAGGWGDTQYF. CDR3 DNA sequence: TGTGCCAGCAGCGGAATTGGACTAGCGGGGGGGTGGGGAGATACGCAGTATTTT.

This clone was seen once. The chain carries TRBV6-5 and TRBJ1-2; 9 nucleotides line up with TRBD1. The length of the CDR3 is 13 residues. Germline assignment: CDR1 MNHEY and CDR2 SVGAGI. With 6 bases clipped from V and 8 bases from J, the junction kept 7 bases outside the gene matches. The CDR3 region has the DNA TGTGCCAGCAGCCCCGACAGGGGGTTAGGCTACACCTTC. Its protein is CASSPDRGLGYTF.

The chain has TRBV7-2 and TRBJ1-5; 8 bases align to TRBD1. CDR1 and CDR2 from the germline V gene are SGHTA and FQGNSA. The CDR3 spans 15 residues. J was trimmed by 5 bases and V by 5 bases; bases with no gene match: 8. For the CDR3, the DNA is TGTGCCAGCAGCAGCCCGGACAGGGATGATCAGCCCCAGCATTTT. It yields the protein CASSSPDRDDQPQHF.

The gene calls are TRBV5-1 and TRBJ1-2; the D gene is possibly TRBD1 (6 bases). The CDR3 totals 13 residues. The germline gives CDR1 SGHRS, CDR2 YFSETQ. V was trimmed by 5 bases and J by 8 bases, leaving 16 bases between them. The CDR3 reads CASSVGGEEGYTF. In DNA, the CDR3 is TGCGCCAGCAGTGTTGGGGGCGAGGAGGGCTACACCTTC.

V gene TRBV9 combines with J gene TRBJ2-3; a weak D match, TRBD2 (6 bases). This CDR3 is 16 amino acids long. V lost 1 base to trimming and J lost 0 bases, with 12 bases between them. Germline CDR1 reads SGDLS; CDR2 reads YYNGEE. The CDR3 is CASSVTVGGSTDTQYF. As DNA, the CDR3 is TGTGCCAGCAGCGTAACCGTGGGGGGAAGCACAGATACGCAGTATTTT.

The rearrangement joins TRBV5-1 to TRBJ2-3; TRBD1 agrees at 7 bases. With V trimmed by 1 base and J by 2 bases, 13 bases remained unmatched. CDR3 length: 18 residues. Per the germline V gene, CDR1 is SGHRS and CDR2 is YFSETQ. The CDR3 DNA sequence: TGCGCCAGCAGCTTGTCAAGGGGGCCCGATCTCTACACAGATACGCAGTATTTT. Protein: CASSLSRGPDLYTDTQYF.

The J gene is TRBJ1-2, the V gene TRBV30, with D possibly being TRBD1 (6 bases). The germline V gene encodes CDR1 GTSNPN and CDR2 SVGIG (reference sequence). The CDR3 runs 14 residues. Deletions cut 0 bases from V and 7 bases from J, with 15 bases between. CDR3 sequence: CAWSVSGRGSGYTF. CDR3 bases: TGTGCCTGGAGTGTATCGGGCAGGGGCAGTGGCTACACCTTC.

The chain has TRBV29-1 and TRBJ1-1, with D tentatively TRBD1 (5 bases). Germline lookup yields CDR1 SQVTM and CDR2 ANQGSEA. The V end was cut by 5 bases, the J end by 0 bases, with 16 bases between. This CDR3 is 15 amino acids long. The CDR3 sequence is CSVFSRTYLNTEAFF. CDR3 coding DNA: TGCAGCGTTTTCTCCCGGACATATTTGAACACTGAAGCTTTCTTT.

This clone was detected only once. The chain combines TRBV18 with TRBJ2-1; TRBD2 matches 7 bases. The CDR3 runs to 13 residues. Per the germline V gene, CDR1 is KGHSH and CDR2 is LQKENI. Trimming at V came to 7 bases and at J to 5 bases, leaving 5 bases not matched to a gene. Here the CDR3 reads CASCDGGNNEQFF. DNA of the CDR3: TGTGCCAGCTGTGACGGGGGGAACAATGAGCAGTTCTTC.

This clone occurred a few times. The chain joins TRBV7-9 to TRBJ1-2; 9 bases map to TRBD1. The CDR3 extends over 14 amino acids. In germline, CDR1 is SEHNR, CDR2 FQNEAQ (reference sequence). Trimming removed 1 base from V and 8 bases from J; junction bases left unmatched: 5. CDR3 coding DNA: TGTGCCAGCAGCTTAGGGGACAGGGTCGCCGGCTACACCTTC. It codes for CASSLGDRVAGYTF.

The chain joins TRBV5-8 to TRBJ2-1, with D possibly being TRBD1 (5 bases). Between the trimmed V and J ends, which lost 0 bases and 4 bases, there was a span of 11 bases. Germline V lookup: CDR1 SGHTS, CDR2 YDEGEE. The CDR3 consists of 15 residues. The CDR3 region has the DNA TGTGCCAGCAGCTTGGGACAGTCCCCTTACAATGAGCAGTTCTTC. Translated: CASSLGQSPYNEQFF.

The chain has TRBV30 and TRBJ1-2; 9 bases fit TRBD1. There are 16 residues in the CDR3. V shed 0 bases, J shed 2 bases, and the junction held 7 bases outside the gene matches. Germline V lookup: CDR1 GTSNPN, CDR2 SVGIG (reference sequence). Here the CDR3 reads CAWSVRGTGRNYGYTF. The CDR3 DNA reads as TGTGCCTGGAGTGTCCGCGGGACAGGGAGAAACTATGGCTACACCTTC.

The chain uses TRBV5-8 and TRBJ2-5; D gene uncertain. Germline CDR1 reads SGHTS; CDR2 reads YDEGEE. The V end lost 0 bases, the J end lost 3 bases, and 15 bases lay between the germline ends. CDR3 length: 16 residues. CDR3: CASSLGAAGHKETQYF. CDR3 DNA: TGTGCCAGCAGCTTGGGGGCAGCTGGGCACAAAGAGACCCAGTACTTC. Full variable domain (missing parts from reference TRBV5-8 and TRBJ2-5): EAGVTQSPTHLIKTRGQQATLRCSPISGHTSVYWYQQALGLGLQFLLWYDEGEERNRGNFPPRFSGRQFPNYSSELNVNALELEDSALYLCASSLGAAGHKETQYFGPGTRLLVL.

The chain uses TRBV9 and TRBJ2-1, with a weak D call TRBD1 (6 bases). The ends were cut back, 4 bases at V and 4 bases at J, with 12 bases in the middle. Germline V gene sequence: CDR1 SGDLS, CDR2 YYNGEE. The CDR3 sequence is 14 residues long. This CDR3 is CASSPWDTYNEQFF. The CDR3 region has the DNA TGTGCCAGCAGCCCCTGGGACACTTACAATGAGCAGTTCTTC.

The chain joins TRBV12-5 to TRBJ1-1; D is unclear. Germline CDR1 is LGHNT and CDR2 is FRNRAP. The length of the CDR3 is 12 residues. Trimming pared 1 base from V and 8 bases from J, leaving 8 bases between. DNA for the CDR3: TGTGCTAGTGGTTTGGGGAGAGGAGAAGCTTTCTTT. Its translation: CASGLGRGEAFF.

The chain employs TRBV4-2 and TRBJ2-7; 13 positions match TRBD2. The germline CDR1 and CDR2 sequences are LGHNA and YNFKEQ. J was trimmed by 6 bases and V by 5 bases; bases with no gene match: 4. This CDR3 contains 14 residues. CDR3 in DNA: TGTGCCAGCAGCGCACTAGCGGGGGGGCCCGAGCAGTACTTC. It specifies CASSALAGGPEQYF.

The chain has TRBV7-2 and TRBJ1-5; D is unclear. The V end lost 5 bases, the J end lost 4 bases, and 9 bases lay between the germline ends. Per the germline V gene, CDR1 is SGHTA and CDR2 is FQGNSA. The CDR3 covers 13 residues. CDR3 nucleotide sequence: TGTGCCAGCAGCGGGGAGAGAAATCAGCCCCAGCATTTT. Its translation is CASSGERNQPQHF.

This rearrangement joins TRBV27 to TRBJ2-7, with TRBD1 as a possible D gene (5 bases). This CDR3 is built from 14 residues. Per germline, CDR1 MNHEY and CDR2 SMNVEV (reference sequence). V lost 1 base, J lost 3 bases, and 10 bases lay in between. The CDR3 loop is CASSLYDSGYEQYF. In DNA, the CDR3 is TGTGCCAGCAGTTTATATGACAGTGGCTACGAGCAGTACTTC.

This sequence joins TRBV2 and TRBJ1-1, with D possibly matching TRBD1 (6 bases). Germline V gives CDR1 SNHLY, CDR2 FYNNEI. The CDR3 has 14 amino acids. With 4 bases removed from V and 1 base from J, the gap between germline ends came to 10 bases. CDR3 coding DNA: TGTGCCAGCAGTGCAGGGGACCGGAACACTGAAGCTTTCTTT. It translates to CASSAGDRNTEAFF.

This sequence joins TRBV15 and TRBJ1-2; a weak D match, TRBD1 (6 bases). Deletions cut 1 base from V and 2 bases from J, with 8 bases between. Germline V lookup: CDR1 LNHNV, CDR2 YYDKDF (reference sequence). The CDR3 sequence is 14 residues long. Here the CDR3 reads CATSRADRNYGYTF. CDR3 nucleotide sequence: TGTGCCACCAGCAGAGCTGACAGGAACTATGGCTACACCTTC. Using reference TRBV15 and TRBJ1-2 for the parts outside the CDR3, the full variable domain is DAMVIQNPRYQVTQFGKPVTLSCSQTLNHNVMYWYQQKSSQAPKLLFHYYDKDFNNEADTPDNFQSRRPNTSFCFLDIRSPGLGDTAMYLCATSRADRNYGYTFGSGTRLTVV.

The chain links TRBV7-9 to TRBJ2-7, with 8 bases aligning to TRBD1. In germline, CDR1 is SEHNR, CDR2 FQNEAQ (reference sequence). This CDR3 comprises 15 residues. Trimming cost V 5 bases and J 3 bases; bases outside gene matches: 9. DNA for the CDR3: TGTGCCAGCAGCGTCGGGGACAGGAATCACTACGAGCAGTACTTC. Its translation: CASSVGDRNHYEQYF.

This chain connects TRBV7-8 to TRBJ1-1; D is undetermined. The germline gives CDR1 SGHVS, CDR2 FQNEAQ. V lost 0 bases and J lost 0, with 11 bases in between. This CDR3 region has 16 residues. DNA for the CDR3: TGTGCCAGCAGCTTAGCAAGGAGTGAAATGAACACTGAAGCTTTCTTT. Its protein product is CASSLARSEMNTEAFF.

As regards this clone: The same CDR3 arises from other DNA sequences in this sample as well. The chain combines TRBV5-6 with TRBJ1-5, with 8 bases fitting TRBD1. The CDR3 runs to 14 residues. V was pared by 0 bases and J by 4 bases, with 0 bases of the junction left unmatched. Germline-derived CDR1 and CDR2 are SGHDT and YYEEEE. The CDR3: CASSLGDRNQPQHF. CDR3 DNA: TGTGCCAGCAGCTTGGGGGACAGGAATCAGCCCCAGCATTTT.

Only one count was recorded for this clone. The germline gene is not matched at one end of the junction; a read error may be the cause. This sequence joins TRBV7-2 and TRBJ2-3; TRBD2 matches at 12 bases. Germline V gives CDR1 SGHTA, CDR2 FQGNSA. The CDR3 has 15 amino acids. CDR3 in amino acids: CASSLSPSGGAHLSF. DNA of the CDR3: TGTGCCAGCAGCTTATCTCCTAGCGGGGGGGCCCATCTTAGCTTT.

This clone showed up just a few times. This chain joins TRBV14 and TRBJ2-3, with D perhaps TRBD2 (5 bases). V shed 4 bases and J shed 3 bases, with 14 bases lying between them. The CDR3 is 15 amino acids. Germline CDR1 and CDR2: SGHDN and FVKESK. CDR3 loop: CASSLRRIRTDTQYF. CDR3 coding DNA: TGTGCCAGCAGCCTCCGGAGGATCCGGACAGATACGCAGTATTTT.

This chain joins TRBV6-1 and TRBJ1-2; maybe TRBD1 (6 bases). The CDR3 loop spans 15 amino acids. Trimming shortened V by 5 bases and J by 2 bases, and 15 bases separated the two germline ends. CDR1 MNHNS and CDR2 SASEGT come from the germline V gene. The CDR3 nucleotides read TGTGCCAGCAGTTCCACGGACAGCGCCAACTATGGCTACACCTTC. Its protein is CASSSTDSANYGYTF.

This rearrangement joins TRBV27 to TRBJ2-1; D not certain. The germline V and J ends were trimmed by 2 bases and 8 bases, with 16 bases remaining between them. Germline CDR1 reads MNHEY; CDR2 reads SMNVEV (reference sequence). The CDR3 spans 15 residues. As DNA, the CDR3 is TGTGCCAGCAGTTTAGGGCCCACGTCGATCTATGAGCAGTTCTTC. Its translation is CASSLGPTSIYEQFF.

V usage is TRBV2 and J usage is TRBJ1-2; tentatively, D is TRBD1 (5 bases). Germline assignment: CDR1 SNHLY and CDR2 FYNNEI. The V and J ends lost 6 bases and 6 bases respectively, with 17 bases between them. CDR3 length: 14 amino acids. The chain's CDR3 is CASRIKSGGDGYTF. The CDR3 DNA reads TGTGCCAGCAGGATCAAATCGGGGGGTGATGGCTACACCTTC.

In this sample, this clone turned up a few times. The rearrangement uses TRBV4-1 and TRBJ1-1, with D possibly TRBD1 on 5 matching bases. This CDR3 region has 15 residues. V lost 3 bases and J lost 0, with 11 bases in between. CDR1 and CDR2 from the germline V gene are MGHRA and YSYEKL. CDR3 protein: CASSQAGALNTEAFF. CDR3 sequence (DNA): TGCGCCAGCAGCCAGGCTGGGGCATTGAACACTGAAGCTTTCTTT.

V is TRBV7-9 and J is TRBJ1-3, with TRBD1 identical over 10 bases. CDR3 length: 16 amino acids. The trim removed 10 bases at V and 4 bases at J, leaving 13 bases unmatched. Germline-derived CDR1 and CDR2 are SEHNR and FQNEAQ (reference sequence). The chain's CDR3 is CATGTGDKPYGNTIYF. DNA for the CDR3: TGTGCCACCGGGACAGGGGATAAGCCGTACGGAAACACCATATATTTT.

The chain links TRBV19 to TRBJ2-1; D is possibly TRBD1 (6 bases). The CDR3 is 12 amino acids. The germline V gene encodes CDR1 LNHDA and CDR2 SQIVND (reference sequence). V shed 3 bases and J shed 7 bases, with 7 bases lying between them. CDR3 in DNA: TGTGCCAGTAGTATTACAGGGAATGAGCAGTTCTTC. This gives the protein CASSITGNEQFF.